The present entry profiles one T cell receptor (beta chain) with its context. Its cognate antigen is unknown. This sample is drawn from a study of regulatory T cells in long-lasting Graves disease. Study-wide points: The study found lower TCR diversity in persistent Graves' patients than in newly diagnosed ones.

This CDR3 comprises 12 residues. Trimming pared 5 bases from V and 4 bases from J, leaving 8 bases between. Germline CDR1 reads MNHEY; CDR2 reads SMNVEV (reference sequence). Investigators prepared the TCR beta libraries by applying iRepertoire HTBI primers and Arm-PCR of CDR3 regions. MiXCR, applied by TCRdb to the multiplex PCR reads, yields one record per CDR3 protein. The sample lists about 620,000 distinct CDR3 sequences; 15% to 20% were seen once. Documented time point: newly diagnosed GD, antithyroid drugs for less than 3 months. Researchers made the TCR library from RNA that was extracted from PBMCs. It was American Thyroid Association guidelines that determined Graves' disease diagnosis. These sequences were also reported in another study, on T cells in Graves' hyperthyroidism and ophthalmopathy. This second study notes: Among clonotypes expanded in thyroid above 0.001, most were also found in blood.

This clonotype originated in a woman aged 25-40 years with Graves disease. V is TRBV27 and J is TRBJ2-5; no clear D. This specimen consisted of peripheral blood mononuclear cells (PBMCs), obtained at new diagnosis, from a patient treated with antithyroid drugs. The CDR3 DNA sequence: TGTGCCAGCAGTAAACGCGGAGAGACCCAGTACTTC. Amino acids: CASSKRGETQYF.